What follows are 21 T cell receptor beta chains derived from one specimen sequenced in a study of T-cell reconstitution after alpha-beta-depleted transplantation in children. A TCRbeta library incorporating unique molecular identifiers was prepared. TCRdb re-called the PCR reads with MiXCR, one entry per CDR3 protein. The sample lists 90,000 to 100,000 distinct CDR3 sequences, 23% seen once, with 20% to 25% in the top ten. Source: PBMCs, taken before TCRalphabeta/CD19-depleted stem cell transplant. These receptors were taken from a boy younger than 10 with acute lymphoblastic leukemia, due to receive a stem cell transplant.

Only a few counts were recorded for this clonotype. The chain combines TRBV6-2 or TRBV6-3 with TRBJ1-5; perhaps TRBD1 as D (5 bases). This CDR3 is 14 amino acids long. V lost 6 bases to trimming and J lost 6 bases, with 15 bases between them. Germline V gene sequence: CDR1 MNHEY, CDR2 SVGEGT. CDR3 protein: CASSRDGGSQPQHF. CDR3 coding DNA: TGTGCCAGCAGCAGAGACGGGGGAAGTCAGCCCCAGCATTTT.

The chain combines TRBV7-3 with TRBJ2-5; 7 bases align to TRBD2. Trimming removed 5 bases from V and 4 bases from J; junction bases left unmatched: 16. CDR1 is SGHTA, CDR2 FQGTGA, per germline. This CDR3 has 17 amino acids. The CDR3 region has the DNA TGTGCCAGCAGCCCCAGTAACCTAGCGGAGACTTTAGAGACCCAGTACTTC. It encodes CASSPSNLAETLETQYF.

The chain has TRBV7-2 and TRBJ2-5, with D possibly being TRBD2 (6 bases). Germline CDR1 and CDR2: SGHTA and FQGNSA. The CDR3 sequence is 13 residues long. V dropped 5 bases and J dropped 3 bases, with 10 bases sitting between them. The CDR3 reads CASSGTGEETQYF. The CDR3 DNA sequence: TGTGCCAGCAGCGGAACGGGAGAAGAGACCCAGTACTTC.

V usage is TRBV29-1 and J usage is TRBJ1-1; tentatively, D is TRBD1 (5 bases). CDR1 is SQVTM and CDR2 is ANQGSEA in the germline V gene. The germline V and J ends were trimmed by 7 bases and 0 bases, with 18 bases remaining between them. The CDR3 runs to 15 residues. CDR3 in DNA: TGCAGCGGCCTACAGACAGAAGCCATGAACACTGAAGCTTTCTTT. Its protein product is CSGLQTEAMNTEAFF.

The rearrangement links TRBV20-1 to TRBJ2-5; 7 bases align to TRBD1. This CDR3 comprises 14 residues. Per the germline V gene, CDR1 is DFQATT and CDR2 is SNEGSKA (reference sequence). V lost 7 bases to trimming and J lost 2 bases; unmatched junction nucleotides: 10. Here the CDR3 DNA reads TGCAGTGTTCAGACAGGGACCCTTCAAGAGACCCAGTACTTC. This translates into CSVQTGTLQETQYF.

The chain couples TRBV5-1 to TRBJ2-3; D might be TRBD1 or TRBD2, each matching 5 bases. V dropped 3 bases and J dropped 6 bases, with 14 bases sitting between them. The CDR3 runs 14 residues. CDR1 and CDR2 (germline): SGHRS, YFSETQ. The CDR3 reads CASSWGKGADTQYF. For the CDR3, the DNA is TGCGCCAGCAGCTGGGGGAAAGGGGCGGATACGCAGTATTTT.

The rearrangement joins TRBV10-1 to TRBJ2-2; D unclear. With 3 bases removed from V and 3 bases from J, the gap between germline ends came to 5 bases. Germline lookup yields CDR1 WNHNN and CDR2 SYGVQD (reference sequence). The CDR3 runs 13 residues. CDR3 protein: CASSDWYTGELFF. The CDR3 coding sequence is TGCGCCAGCAGTGATTGGTACACCGGGGAGCTGTTTTTT.

The chain combines TRBV20-1 with TRBJ2-1, with TRBD2 matching 10 bases. After removal of 8 bases from V and 0 bases from J, the junction contained 19 bases not matched to a gene. CDR3 length equals 19 residues. The germline V gene encodes CDR1 DFQATT and CDR2 SNEGSKA (reference sequence). The CDR3 is CSRATGLAGALSSYNEQFF. The CDR3 DNA sequence: TGCAGTCGGGCAACGGGCCTAGCGGGAGCCCTAAGCTCCTACAATGAGCAGTTCTTC.

The V and J genes are TRBV4-3 and TRBJ2-1; 11 positions match TRBD2. There are 15 residues in the CDR3. Germline CDR1 is LGHNA and CDR2 is YSLEER. V lost 1 base to trimming and J lost 7 bases; unmatched junction nucleotides: 3. As DNA, the CDR3 is TGCGCCAGCAGCCAAGTAGCGGGAGGGCCAAATGAGCAGTTCTTC. Protein sequence: CASSQVAGGPNEQFF.

The chain links TRBV7-6 to TRBJ2-7, with 10 bases identical to TRBD2. J gave up 3 bases and V 5 bases, and 7 bases lay outside the gene matches. The CDR3 loop spans 15 amino acids. Germline assignment: CDR1 SGHVS and CDR2 FNYEAQ. The CDR3 loop is CASSNRTSGFYEQYF. The CDR3 DNA is TGTGCCAGCAGCAACCGGACTAGCGGATTCTACGAGCAGTACTTC.

This clonotype was counted ten times or more. The rearrangement links TRBV20-1 to TRBJ2-5; a weak D match, TRBD1 (5 bases). CDR1 is DFQATT and CDR2 is SNEGSKA in the germline V gene (reference sequence). CDR3 length: 15 amino acids. Trimming cost V 1 base and J 2 bases, with 14 bases left between them. The CDR3 DNA reads as TGCAGTGCTAGAGGTCTAGGGGCGCATCAAGAGACCCAGTACTTC. Translated, it gives CSARGLGAHQETQYF.

There are a few counts of this clonotype. This sequence joins TRBV7-8 and TRBJ2-1, with 13 bases that match TRBD2. V shed 5 bases, J shed 11 bases, and the junction held 9 bases outside the gene matches. Per the germline V gene, CDR1 is SGHVS and CDR2 is FQNEAQ. CDR3 length: 15 residues. CDR3 in DNA: TGTGCCAGCAGCCCGGGGACTAGCGGGGTGGAGCAGCAGTTCTTC. Amino acid sequence: CASSPGTSGVEQQFF.

This clonotype occurred a few times. This chain links TRBV25-1 with TRBJ2-3, with a possible D match to TRBD2 (5 bases). Germline V CDR1 and CDR2: MGHDK, SYGVNS. V was clipped by 6 bases and J by 4 bases, with 23 bases between them. The CDR3 runs to 17 residues. The CDR3 loop reads CASSPTRDLPASDTQYF. CDR3 coding DNA: TGTGCCAGCAGCCCCACCCGGGATTTACCAGCGTCAGATACGCAGTATTTT.

By sample share, this clonotype is medium-sized. The rearrangement links TRBV20-1 to TRBJ2-3, with 8 bases fitting TRBD2. CDR1 and CDR2 (germline): DFQATT, SNEGSKA (reference sequence). Trimming at V came to 6 bases and at J to 11 bases, leaving 31 bases not matched to a gene. This CDR3 is built from 19 residues. The CDR3 reads CSAAGGASASGLARIRQYF. Here the CDR3 DNA reads TGCAGTGCCGCGGGAGGTGCATCGGCGAGTGGACTAGCCCGCATTAGGCAGTATTTT.

This clonotype was seen more than once but under ten times. The rearrangement joins TRBV20-1 to TRBJ1-2; no definite D call. V was cut by 0 bases and J by 4 bases, with 12 bases left in between. This CDR3 is built from 14 residues. In germline, CDR1 is DFQATT, CDR2 SNEGSKA (reference sequence). The CDR3 bases are TGCAGTGCTAGAGATCCTAAATCCCCCTATGGCTACACCTTC. Protein sequence: CSARDPKSPYGYTF.

V usage is TRBV20-1 and J usage is TRBJ1-2, with D unresolved. CDR1 is DFQATT, CDR2 SNEGSKA, per germline (reference sequence). CDR3 length equals 16 residues. V was pared by 0 bases and J by 0 bases, with 14 bases between. DNA of the CDR3: TGCAGTGCTAGAGACCGGGTATGGGGTTCTAACTATGGCTACACCTTC. Protein sequence: CSARDRVWGSNYGYTF.

This clonotype has just a few counts. The chain uses TRBV12-3 or TRBV12-4 and TRBJ1-4; D unclear. The CDR3 runs to 13 residues. Trimming cost V 7 bases and J 3 bases, with 9 bases left between them. As DNA, the CDR3 is TGTGCCAGCACCCGATCAGCTAATGAAAAACTGTTTTTT. This sequence encodes CASTRSANEKLFF.

The V and J genes are TRBV5-1 and TRBJ2-5; 8 nucleotides line up with TRBD2. V was pared by 1 base and J by 5 bases, with 7 bases of the junction left unmatched. CDR1 and CDR2 from the germline V gene are SGHRS and YFSETQ. The CDR3 spans 15 residues. The CDR3 region has the DNA TGCGCCAGCAGCTTGTCGGGAGGGCCGCGGGAGACCCAGTACTTC. Its translation is CASSLSGGPRETQYF.

This clonotype was found a few times. The chain uses TRBV5-1 and TRBJ1-1, with D uncertain. The CDR3 extends over 13 amino acids. The germline V and J ends were trimmed by 5 bases and 1 base, with 9 bases remaining between them. Per germline, CDR1 SGHRS and CDR2 YFSETQ. CDR3 DNA sequence: TGCGCCAGCAGGGTACAGACGAACACTGAAGCTTTCTTT. Amino acids: CASRVQTNTEAFF.

The chain links TRBV12-3 or TRBV12-4 to TRBJ2-5; D is perhaps TRBD2 (5 bases). The V end was cut by 2 bases, the J end by 2 bases, with 9 bases between. This CDR3 contains 14 residues. The CDR3 sequence is CASSLKRRQETQYF. DNA of the CDR3: TGTGCCAGCAGTTTAAAGAGGAGGCAAGAGACCCAGTACTTC.

V gene TRBV28 combines with J gene TRBJ2-5; TRBD2 matches 7 bases. The CDR3 contains 15 residues. Germline CDR1 MDHEN, CDR2 SYDVKM. V shed 5 bases, J shed 6 bases, and the junction held 12 bases outside the gene matches. The CDR3: CASSPPLAGSKTQYF. The CDR3 DNA is TGTGCCAGCAGTCCCCCCTTAGCGGGTTCAAAGACCCAGTACTTC.